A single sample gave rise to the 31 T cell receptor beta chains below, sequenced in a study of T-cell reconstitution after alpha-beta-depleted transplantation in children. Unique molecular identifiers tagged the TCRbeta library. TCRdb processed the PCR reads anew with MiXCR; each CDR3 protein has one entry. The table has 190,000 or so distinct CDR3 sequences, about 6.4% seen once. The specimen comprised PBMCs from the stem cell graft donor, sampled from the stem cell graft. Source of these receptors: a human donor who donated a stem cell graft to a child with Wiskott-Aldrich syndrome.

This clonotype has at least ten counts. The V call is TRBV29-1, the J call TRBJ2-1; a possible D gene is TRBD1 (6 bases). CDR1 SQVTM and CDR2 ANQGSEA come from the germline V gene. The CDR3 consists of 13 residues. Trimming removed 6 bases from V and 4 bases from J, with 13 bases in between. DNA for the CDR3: TGCAGCGTCCGAGGACAGATTTACAATGAGCAGTTCTTC. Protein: CSVRGQIYNEQFF.

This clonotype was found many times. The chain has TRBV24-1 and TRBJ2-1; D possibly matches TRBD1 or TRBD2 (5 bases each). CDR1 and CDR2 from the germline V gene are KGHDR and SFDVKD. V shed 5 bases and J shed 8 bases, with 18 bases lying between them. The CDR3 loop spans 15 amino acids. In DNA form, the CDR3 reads TGTGCCACCAGTGCCCTGGGGGTAGCCCAGGATGAGCAGTTCTTC. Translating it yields CATSALGVAQDEQFF.

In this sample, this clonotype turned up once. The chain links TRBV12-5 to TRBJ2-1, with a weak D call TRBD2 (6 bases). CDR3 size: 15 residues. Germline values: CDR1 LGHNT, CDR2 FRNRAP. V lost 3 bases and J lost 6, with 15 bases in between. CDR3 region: CASGFGRDHGNEQFF. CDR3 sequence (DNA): TGTGCTAGTGGTTTCGGGCGGGATCACGGCAATGAGCAGTTCTTC.

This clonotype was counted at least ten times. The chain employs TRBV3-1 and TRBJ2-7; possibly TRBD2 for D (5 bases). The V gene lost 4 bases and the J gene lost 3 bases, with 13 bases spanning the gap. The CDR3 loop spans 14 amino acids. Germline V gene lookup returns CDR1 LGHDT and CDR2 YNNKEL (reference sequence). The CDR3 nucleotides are TGTGCCAGCAGCCGAGGACCTGCGGGCTACGAGCAGTACTTC. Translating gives CASSRGPAGYEQYF.

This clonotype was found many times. CDR3 protein: CSARGGATTYNEQFF. The DNA for the CDR3 is TGCAGTGCTAGAGGGGGGGCCACCACCTACAATGAGCAGTTCTTC. This chain uses TRBV20-1 with TRBJ2-1; D is perhaps TRBD1 or TRBD2 (6 bases each). Germline values: CDR1 DFQATT, CDR2 SNEGSKA (reference sequence). The CDR3 has 15 residues. V was pared by 1 base and J by 2 bases, with 12 bases between.

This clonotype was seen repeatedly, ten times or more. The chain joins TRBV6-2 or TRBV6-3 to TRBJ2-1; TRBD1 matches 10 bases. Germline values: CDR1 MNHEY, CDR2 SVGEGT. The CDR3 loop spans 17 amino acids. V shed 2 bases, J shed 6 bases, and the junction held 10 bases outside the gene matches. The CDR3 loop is CASSYTLDRGIFNEQFF. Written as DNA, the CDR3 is TGTGCCAGCAGTTACACCTTGGACAGGGGGATTTTCAATGAGCAGTTCTTC.

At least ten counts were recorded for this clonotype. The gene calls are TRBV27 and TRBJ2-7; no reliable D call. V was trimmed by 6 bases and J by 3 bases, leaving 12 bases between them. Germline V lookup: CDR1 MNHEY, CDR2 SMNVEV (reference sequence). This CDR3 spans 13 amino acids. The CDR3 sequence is CASSPRGSYEQYF. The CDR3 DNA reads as TGTGCCAGCAGCCCCAGAGGAAGCTACGAGCAGTACTTC.

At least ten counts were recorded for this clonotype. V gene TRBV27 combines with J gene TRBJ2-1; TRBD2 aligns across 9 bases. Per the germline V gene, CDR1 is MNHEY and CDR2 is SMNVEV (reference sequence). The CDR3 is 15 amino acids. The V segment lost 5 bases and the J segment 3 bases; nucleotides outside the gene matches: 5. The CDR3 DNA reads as TGTGCCAGCAGTCAATGGACTAGCGTCTACAATGAGCAGTTCTTC. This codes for CASSQWTSVYNEQFF.

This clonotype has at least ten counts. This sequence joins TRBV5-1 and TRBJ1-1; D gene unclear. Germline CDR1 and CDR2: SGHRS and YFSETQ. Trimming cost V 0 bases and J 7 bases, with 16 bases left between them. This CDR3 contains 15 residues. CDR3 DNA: TGCGCCAGCAGCTTGGGGGGAGCCCTGACCTTTGAAGCTTTCTTT. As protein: CASSLGGALTFEAFF. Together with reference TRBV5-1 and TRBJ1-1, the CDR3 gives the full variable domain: KAGVTQTPRYLIKTRGQQVTLSCSPISGHRSVSWYQQTPGQGLQFLFEYFSETQRNKGNFPGRFSGRQFSNSRSEMNVSTLELGDSALYLCASSLGGALTFEAFFGQGTRLTVV.

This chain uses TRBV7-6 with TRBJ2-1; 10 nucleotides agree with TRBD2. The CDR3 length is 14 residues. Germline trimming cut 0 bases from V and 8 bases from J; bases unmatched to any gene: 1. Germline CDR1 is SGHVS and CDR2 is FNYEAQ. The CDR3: CASSLALAGDEQFF. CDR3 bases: TGTGCCAGCAGCTTAGCCCTAGCGGGGGATGAGCAGTTCTTC.

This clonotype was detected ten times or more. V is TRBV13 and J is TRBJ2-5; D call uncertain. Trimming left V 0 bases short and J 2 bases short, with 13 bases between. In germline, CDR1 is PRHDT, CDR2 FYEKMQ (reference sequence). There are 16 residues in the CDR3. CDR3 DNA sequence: TGTGCCAGCAGCTTAGGCGCGTCAGGAAGACAAGAGACCCAGTACTTC. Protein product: CASSLGASGRQETQYF.

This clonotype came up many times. The CDR3: CAISLTVSSTDTQYF. The CDR3 DNA follows: TGTGCCATCAGCTTGACAGTTTCGAGCACAGATACGCAGTATTTT. The V call is TRBV10-3, the J call TRBJ2-3; possible D gene TRBD1, 5 bases. The germline V and J ends were trimmed by 6 bases and 0 bases, with 13 bases remaining between them. Germline lookup yields CDR1 ENHRY and CDR2 SYGVKD. The CDR3 loop spans 15 amino acids.

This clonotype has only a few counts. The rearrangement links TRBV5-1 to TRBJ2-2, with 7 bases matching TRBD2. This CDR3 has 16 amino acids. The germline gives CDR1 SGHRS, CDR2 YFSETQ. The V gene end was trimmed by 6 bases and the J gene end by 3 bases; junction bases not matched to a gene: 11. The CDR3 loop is CASNLLGLVDTGELFF. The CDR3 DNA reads TGCGCCAGCAATCTTCTTGGACTAGTCGACACCGGGGAGCTGTTTTTT.

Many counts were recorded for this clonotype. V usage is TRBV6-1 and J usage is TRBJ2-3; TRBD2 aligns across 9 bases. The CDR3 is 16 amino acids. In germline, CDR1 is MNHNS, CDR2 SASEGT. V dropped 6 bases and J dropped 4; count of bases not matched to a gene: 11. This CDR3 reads CASRKRWGLASDTQYF. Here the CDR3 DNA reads TGTGCCAGCAGAAAGAGGTGGGGACTAGCATCAGATACGCAGTATTTT.

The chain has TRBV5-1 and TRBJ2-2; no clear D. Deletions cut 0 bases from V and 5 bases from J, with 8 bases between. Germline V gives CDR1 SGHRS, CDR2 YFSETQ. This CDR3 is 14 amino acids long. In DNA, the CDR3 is TGCGCCAGCAGCTTGGGCTATAGGACCGGGGAGCTGTTTTTT. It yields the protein CASSLGYRTGELFF.

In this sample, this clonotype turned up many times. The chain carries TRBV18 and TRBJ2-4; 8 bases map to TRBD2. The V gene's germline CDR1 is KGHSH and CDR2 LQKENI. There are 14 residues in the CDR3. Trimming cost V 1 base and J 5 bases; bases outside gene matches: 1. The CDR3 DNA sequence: TGTGCCAGCTCACCACTCGGGGGGGAAAACATTCAGTACTTC. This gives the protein CASSPLGGENIQYF.

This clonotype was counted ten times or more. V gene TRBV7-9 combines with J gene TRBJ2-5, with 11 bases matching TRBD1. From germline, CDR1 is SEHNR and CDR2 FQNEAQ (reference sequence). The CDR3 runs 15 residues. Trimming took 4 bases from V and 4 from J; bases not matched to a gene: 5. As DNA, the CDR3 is TGTGCCAGCAGCTATACCGGGACAGGGGGAGAGACCCAGTACTTC. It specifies CASSYTGTGGETQYF.

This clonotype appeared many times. CDR3 loop: CAVAAYSNQPQHF. As DNA, the CDR3 is TGTGCCGTAGCGGCATATAGCAATCAGCCCCAGCATTTT. The chain couples TRBV10-3 to TRBJ1-5; D is uncertain. The CDR3 totals 13 residues. The V gene's germline CDR1 is ENHRY and CDR2 SYGVKD. The V gene lost 11 bases and the J gene lost 0 bases, with 11 bases spanning the gap.

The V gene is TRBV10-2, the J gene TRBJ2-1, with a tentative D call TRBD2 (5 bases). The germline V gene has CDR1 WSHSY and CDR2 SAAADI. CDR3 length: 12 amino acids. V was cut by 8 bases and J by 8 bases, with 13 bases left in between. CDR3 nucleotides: TGCGCCAGCGGTCCCGGGGTTCATGAGCAGTTCTTC. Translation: CASGPGVHEQFF.

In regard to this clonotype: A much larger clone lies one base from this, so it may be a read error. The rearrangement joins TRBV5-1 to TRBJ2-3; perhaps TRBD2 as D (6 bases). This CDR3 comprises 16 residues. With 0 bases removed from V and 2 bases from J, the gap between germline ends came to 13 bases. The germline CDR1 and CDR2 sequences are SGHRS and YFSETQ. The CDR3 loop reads CASSLVVAEDTDTQYF. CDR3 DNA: TGCGCCAGCAGCTTGGTAGTAGCGGAGGACACAGATACGCAGTATTTT.

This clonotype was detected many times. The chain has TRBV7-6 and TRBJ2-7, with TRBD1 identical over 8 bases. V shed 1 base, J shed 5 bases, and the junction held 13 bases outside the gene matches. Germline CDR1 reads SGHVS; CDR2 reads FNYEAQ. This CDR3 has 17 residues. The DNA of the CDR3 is TGTGCCAGCAGCTTAGACACCTTAGGGCAGGGGGCGAACGAGCAGTACTTC. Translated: CASSLDTLGQGANEQYF.

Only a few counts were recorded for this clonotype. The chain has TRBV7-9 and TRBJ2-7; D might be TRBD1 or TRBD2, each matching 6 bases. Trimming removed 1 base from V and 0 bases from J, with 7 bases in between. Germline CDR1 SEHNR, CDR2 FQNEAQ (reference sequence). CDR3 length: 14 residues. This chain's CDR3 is CASSLGGASYEQYF. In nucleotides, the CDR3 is TGTGCCAGCAGCTTAGGGGGGGCCTCCTACGAGCAGTACTTC.

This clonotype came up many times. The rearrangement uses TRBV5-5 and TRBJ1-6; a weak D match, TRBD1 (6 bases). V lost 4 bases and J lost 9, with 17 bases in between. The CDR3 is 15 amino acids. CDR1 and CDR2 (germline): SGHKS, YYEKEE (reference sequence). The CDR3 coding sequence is TGTGCCAGCAGCCCGCTGGGACAACAAACTTCACCCCTCCACTTT. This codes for CASSPLGQQTSPLHF.

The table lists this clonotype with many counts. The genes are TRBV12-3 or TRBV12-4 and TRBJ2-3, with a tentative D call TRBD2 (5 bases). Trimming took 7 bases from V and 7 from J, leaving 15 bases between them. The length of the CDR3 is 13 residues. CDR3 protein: CASTLKEVNTQYF. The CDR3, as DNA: TGTGCCAGCACCTTGAAGGAGGTCAATACGCAGTATTTT.

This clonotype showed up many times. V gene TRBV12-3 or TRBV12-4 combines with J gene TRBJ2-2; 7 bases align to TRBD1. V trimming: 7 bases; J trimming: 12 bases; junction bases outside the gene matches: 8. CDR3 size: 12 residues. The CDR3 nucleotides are TGTGCCAGCACCGAAGACAGGGATAAGCTGTTTTTT. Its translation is CASTEDRDKLFF.

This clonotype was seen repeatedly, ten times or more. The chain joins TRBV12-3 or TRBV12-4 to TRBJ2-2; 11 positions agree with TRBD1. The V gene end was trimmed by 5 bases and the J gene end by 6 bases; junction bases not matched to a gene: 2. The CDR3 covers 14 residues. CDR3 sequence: CASSQDRGPGELFF. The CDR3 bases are TGTGCCAGCAGTCAGGACAGGGGGCCCGGGGAGCTGTTTTTT.

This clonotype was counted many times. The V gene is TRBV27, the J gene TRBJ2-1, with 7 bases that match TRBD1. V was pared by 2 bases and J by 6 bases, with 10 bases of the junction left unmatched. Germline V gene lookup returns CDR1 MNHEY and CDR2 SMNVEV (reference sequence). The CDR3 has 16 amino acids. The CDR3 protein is CASSLEGRGTSNEQFF. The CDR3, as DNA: TGTGCCAGCAGTTTAGAGGGCAGGGGGACCTCCAATGAGCAGTTCTTC.

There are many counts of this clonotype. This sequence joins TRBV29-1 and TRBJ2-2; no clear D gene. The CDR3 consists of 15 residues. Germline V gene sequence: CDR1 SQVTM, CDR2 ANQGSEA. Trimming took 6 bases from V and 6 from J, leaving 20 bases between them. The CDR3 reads CSVSYLLGFPGELFF. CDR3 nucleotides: TGCAGCGTCTCCTACCTACTGGGGTTCCCCGGGGAGCTGTTTTTT.

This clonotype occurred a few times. The CDR3 spells CATSGRATSYEQYF. DNA for the CDR3: TGTGCCACCAGCGGACGGGCTACCTCCTACGAGCAGTACTTC. The chain employs TRBV15 and TRBJ2-7; unclear D gene. CDR3 length: 14 amino acids. CDR1 and CDR2 (germline): LNHNV, YYDKDF (reference sequence). Trimming removed 5 bases at V and 0 bases at J, with 11 bases between.

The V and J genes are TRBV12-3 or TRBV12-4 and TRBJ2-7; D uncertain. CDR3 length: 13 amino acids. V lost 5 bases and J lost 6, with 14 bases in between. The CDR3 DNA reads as TGTGCCAGCAGTCCAGTCGGTGTTTCCGAGCAGTACTTC. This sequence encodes CASSPVGVSEQYF.

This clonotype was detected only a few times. The DNA for the CDR3 is TGTGCCAGCAGTTTACCCGGCCCCAGCGAGCAGTACTTC. The encoded protein is CASSLPGPSEQYF. The chain combines TRBV28 with TRBJ2-7, with D unclear. V shed 2 bases and J shed 6 bases, with 11 bases lying between them. CDR3 size: 13 residues. Per germline, CDR1 MDHEN and CDR2 SYDVKM.